This T cell receptor beta chain emerged from a study of tumor-infiltrating lymphocytes in primary liver carcinoma. Study-wide background: The patients presented with primary liver carcinoma, which was managed through surgical resection. Yields of productive TCRbeta reads ranged from roughly 3.65 to 7.5 million per sample and were similar across tissue types.

In addition to blood RNA drawn from unsorted whole blood, germline DNA was extracted. The authors collected 3 to 5 milliliters of peripheral blood before surgery. Comment on this clonotype: Its antigen is undetermined.

Per germline, CDR1 SGHAT and CDR2 FQNNGV. The CDR3 runs to 14 residues. The V gene end was trimmed by 3 bases and the J gene end by 7 bases; junction bases not matched to a gene: 8. General observations from the study: Compared with blood, tumor repertoires held significantly more in their top 250 clones.

Starting from approximately 0.45 ug of total RNA, TCR beta cDNA was produced with a primer in the constant region. Each TCR beta library was derived from three nested multiplex PCR rounds that employed slightly modified ARM-PCR. The two initial PCR rounds, around 11 cycles each, used TRBV1-TRBV30 forward and C-beta reverse primers. Each CDR3 protein gets one entry after TCRdb re-called the multiplex PCR reads with MiXCR. The table has about 200,000 distinct CDR3 sequences, almost 65% seen once. The sequence was collected from an older woman with primary liver carcinoma and hepatitis B virus infection. The V call is TRBV11-2, the J call TRBJ2-5; 7 positions agree with TRBD2. The sample comprised peripheral blood. Here the CDR3 reads CASSFSGMKVTQYF. CDR3 nucleotides: TGTGCCAGCAGCTTCAGCGGGATGAAAGTGACCCAGTACTTC.